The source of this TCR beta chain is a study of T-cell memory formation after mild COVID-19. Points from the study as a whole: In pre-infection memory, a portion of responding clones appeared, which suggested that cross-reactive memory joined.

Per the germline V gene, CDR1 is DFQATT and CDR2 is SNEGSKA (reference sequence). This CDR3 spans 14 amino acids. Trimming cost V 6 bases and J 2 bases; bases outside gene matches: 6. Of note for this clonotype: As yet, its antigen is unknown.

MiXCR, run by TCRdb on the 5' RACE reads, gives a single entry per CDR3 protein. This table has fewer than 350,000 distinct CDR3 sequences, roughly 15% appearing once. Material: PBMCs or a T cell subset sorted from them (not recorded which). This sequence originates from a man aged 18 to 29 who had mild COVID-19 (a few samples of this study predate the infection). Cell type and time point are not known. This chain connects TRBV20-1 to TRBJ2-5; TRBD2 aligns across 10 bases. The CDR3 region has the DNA TGCAGTGCGATGGGACTAGCGATACAAGAGACCCAGTACTTC. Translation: CSAMGLAIQETQYF.